This paragraph reports one T cell receptor (beta chain). This sample stems from a study of blood T cell repertoires in COVID-19. Germline V CDR1 and CDR2: MNHEY, SVGAGI. The CDR3 covers 14 residues. V trimming: 5 bases; J trimming: 5 bases; junction bases outside the gene matches: 2. Produced via immunoSEQ multiplex PCR; TCRdb's table is partial and in-frame only. The data hold roughly 300,000 clones, with just over 85% observed a single time. V gene TRBV6-5 combines with J gene TRBJ2-2, with 10 bases fitting TRBD1. The receptor was derived from a man younger than 45 who had recovered from COVID-19. Specimen: PBMCs or T cells enriched from blood (not recorded which). The chain's CDR3 is CASSRDRGTGELFF. The CDR3 DNA follows: TGTGCCAGCAGTCGGGACAGGGGTACCGGGGAGCTGTTTTTT.